Reported below is one TCR beta chain. Original analysis: The assay estimated nucleated cells by amplifying reference gene primers. Libraries were prepared by immunoSEQ multiplex PCR; TCRdb keeps only in-frame clonotypes and omits some of them. V and J calls and clone size follow that table, whereas D and trimming were derived from the DNA. In the table there are approximately 100,000 clones, approximately 85% of which are singletons. V was shortened by 0 bases and J by 9 bases, with 14 bases between the two germline ends. Germline V CDR1 and CDR2: KGHSH, LQKENI. The CDR3 loop spans 14 amino acids. The source of the sample is a study of blood T cell repertoires in COVID-19. Study information: COVID-19 samples collected from the United States, Italy and Spain covered acute and convalescent phases. PBMCs, B-cell-depleted T cells, or T cells were the source of the cDNA or gDNA that made up the material.

The sample taken for sequencing was peripheral blood. This TCR derives from a human donor in a cohort sampled during active COVID-19. The chain combines TRBV18 with TRBJ2-5; D might be TRBD2 (6 bases). As DNA, the CDR3 is TGTGCCAGCTCACCACCGGGACTCGCTTTCTCCCAGTACTTC. Translating gives CASSPPGLAFSQYF.